A selection of T cell receptor beta chains follows, all from one sample in a study of blood T cell repertoires in COVID-19. TCRdb's table, derived via immunoSEQ multiplex PCR, lists solely in-frame clones and lacks some. The repertoire holds about 95,000 clones, with about 87% as singletons. Source material: peripheral blood. The receptor source for this set is a human donor in a cohort sampled during active COVID-19. The CDR3 runs from the conserved cysteine through the conserved F or W. Fields, in order: V gene, CDR3 length, J gene, clone size, D gene, CDR3 protein, CDR3 DNA. A D gene is named only where the DNA matches it firmly. Clone size is given for some rows only: seen once, a few or many times, or a class if the clone is expanded.

TRBV3-1/TRBV3-2	13	TRBJ1-2	-	-	CASSQSDFYGYTF	TGTGCCAGCAGCCAATCGGACTTCTATGGCTACACCTTC
TRBV12-3/TRBV12-4	11	TRBJ2-5	-	-	CASSLSETQYF	TGTGCCAGCAGTTTGAGCGAGACCCAGTACTTC
TRBV6-5	15	TRBJ1-5	-	TRBD1	CASRNRGYSNQPQHF	TGTGCCAGCAGAAACAGGGGATATAGCAATCAGCCCCAGCATTTT
TRBV9	15	TRBJ2-7	-	TRBD2	CASSATSGSSYEQYF	TGTGCCAGCAGCGCGACTAGCGGGTCCTCCTACGAGCAGTACTTC
TRBV9	16	TRBJ2-2	-	TRBD1	CASSNRNGQEVGELFF	TGTGCCAGCAGCAACCGGAATGGACAGGAAGTGGGGGAGCTGTTTTTT
TRBV3-1/TRBV3-2	14	TRBJ2-1	-	-	CASSQLEVHNEQFF	TGTGCCAGCAGCCAATTGGAGGTCCACAATGAGCAGTTCTTC
TRBV28	17	TRBJ1-3	-	TRBD1	CASSPRQGTQGGNTIYF	TGTGCCAGCAGCCCCAGACAGGGGACTCAGGGTGGAAACACCATATATTTT
TRBV19	14	TRBJ2-7	-	-	CASSVGHRTYEQYF	TGTGCCAGTAGTGTTGGACACAGGACCTACGAGCAGTACTTC
TRBV13	15	TRBJ1-5	once	-	CASSLGQGENQPQHF	TGTGCCAGCAGCTTAGGACAGGGAGAGAATCAGCCCCAGCATTTT
TRBV7-2	16	TRBJ1-1	-	-	CASSPRGLPGRFEAFF	TGTGCCAGCAGCCCCCGAGGGCTCCCTGGACGGTTTGAAGCTTTCTTT
TRBV5-6	14	TRBJ1-3	-	-	CASSLYRAGNTIYF	TGTGCCAGCAGCTTGTACAGGGCTGGAAACACCATATATTTT
TRBV6-5	11	TRBJ1-1	-	-	CASQGNTEAFF	TGTGCCAGTCAGGGGAACACTGAAGCTTTCTTT
TRBV10-3	12	TRBJ1-1	-	-	CAISEAGTEAFF	TGTGCCATCTCGGAAGCGGGCACTGAAGCTTTCTTT
TRBV7-9	16	TRBJ2-5	-	TRBD2	CASTLGTSGGGETQYF	TGTGCCAGCACCCTCGGGACTAGCGGAGGGGGGGAGACCCAGTACTTC
TRBV6-5	13	TRBJ1-4	-	-	CASTVTLGEKLFF	TGTGCCAGCACTGTGACACTTGGTGAAAAACTGTTTTTT
TRBV28	17	TRBJ2-1	-	-	CASSRPGGSGGWNEQFF	TGTGCCAGCAGTAGACCAGGGGGCAGCGGGGGGTGGAATGAGCAGTTCTTC
TRBV23-1	16	TRBJ2-7	-	-	CASSPPLTILAYEQYF	TGCGCCAGCAGTCCACCCCTCACCATTTTAGCCTACGAGCAGTACTTC
TRBV12-5	13	TRBJ1-5	-	-	CASGHYSPGYQHF	TGTGCTAGTGGTCATTACTCTCCCGGGTACCAGCATTTT
TRBV5-1	14	TRBJ2-7	-	TRBD2	CASSFSGGAREQYF	TGCGCCAGCAGCTTTAGCGGGGGGGCCCGCGAGCAGTACTTC
TRBV7-3	15	TRBJ2-7	-	-	CASRPLPLMVYEQYF	TGTGCCAGCAGGCCCCTACCCCTAATGGTCTACGAGCAGTACTTC
TRBV6-5	13	TRBJ1-2	-	TRBD1	CASRGDRGYGYTF	TGTGCCAGCAGGGGGGACAGGGGCTATGGCTACACCTTC
TRBV5-1	16	TRBJ2-3	-	TRBD2	CASSLAATSRVGTQYF	TGCGCCAGCAGCTTGGCCGCGACTAGCAGGGTGGGTACGCAGTATTTT
TRBV2	14	TRBJ1-5	-	TRBD1	CASTRVGGSQPQHF	TGTGCCAGCACTCGGGTAGGGGGCTCTCAGCCCCAGCATTTT
TRBV28	15	TRBJ2-4	once	TRBD1	CAIRTQGATKNIQYF	TGTGCCATCAGGACACAGGGGGCCACCAAAAACATTCAGTACTTC
TRBV6-5	13	TRBJ1-5	-	-	CASSYGEVGSQHF	TGTGCCAGCAGTTACGGAGAGGTCGGGTCCCAGCATTTT